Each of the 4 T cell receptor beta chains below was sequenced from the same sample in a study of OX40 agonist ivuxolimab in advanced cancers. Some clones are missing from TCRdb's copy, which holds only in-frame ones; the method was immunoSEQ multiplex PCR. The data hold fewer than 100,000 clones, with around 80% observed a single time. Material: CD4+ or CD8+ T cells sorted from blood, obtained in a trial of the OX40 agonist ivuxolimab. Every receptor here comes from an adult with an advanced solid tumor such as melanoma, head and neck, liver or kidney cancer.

CDR3 sequence reads: CASSLAGTYAGYTF. CDR3 bases: TGCGCCAGCAGCCTGGCCGGGACATACGCTGGCTACACCTTC. V and J are TRBV5-1 and TRBJ1-2, with D perhaps matching TRBD1 (6 bases). Trimming left V 4 bases short and J 7 bases short, with 17 bases between. There are 14 residues in the CDR3. The V gene's germline CDR1 is SGHRS and CDR2 YFSETQ.

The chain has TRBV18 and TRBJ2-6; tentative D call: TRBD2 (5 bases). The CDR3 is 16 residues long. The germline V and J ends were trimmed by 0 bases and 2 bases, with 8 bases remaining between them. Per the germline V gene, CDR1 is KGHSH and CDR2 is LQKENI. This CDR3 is CASSPPAGTGANVLTF. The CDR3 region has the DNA TGTGCCAGCTCACCACCGGCGGGTACTGGGGCCAACGTCCTGACTTTC.

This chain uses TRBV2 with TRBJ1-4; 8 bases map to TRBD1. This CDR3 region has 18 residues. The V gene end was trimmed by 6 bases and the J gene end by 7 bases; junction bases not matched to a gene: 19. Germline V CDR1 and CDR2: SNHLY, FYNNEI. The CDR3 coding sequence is TGTGCCAGCAGAAGAGGTCTTTCCGGACAGGGAGTTTCTGAAAAACTGTTTTTT. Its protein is CASRRGLSGQGVSEKLFF.

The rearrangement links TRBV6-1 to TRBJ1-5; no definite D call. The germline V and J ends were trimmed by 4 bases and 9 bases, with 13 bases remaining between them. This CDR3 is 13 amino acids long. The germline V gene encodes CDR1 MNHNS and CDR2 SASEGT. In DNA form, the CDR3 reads TGTGCCAGCAGTGTCTACAGTGTCGGGCCCCAGCATTTT. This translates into CASSVYSVGPQHF.